This T cell receptor (beta chain) appears in the sequencing data of a study of blood T cell repertoires in COVID-19. About the study: Material from acute and convalescent COVID-19 was sourced from the United States, Italy and Spain.

In the source study's methods: By means of reference gene primer amplification, nucleated cell counts were estimated. Produced via immunoSEQ multiplex PCR; TCRdb's table is partial and in-frame only. Clone size and the V and J calls come from that table; the DNA yielded D and trimming. The sample consists of 300,000 to 400,000 clones, more than 75% of them appearing once. The CDR3 consists of 16 residues. This clone has more than one count but fewer than ten. This clonotype originated in a woman under 30 who had recovered from COVID-19. V and J are TRBV21-1 and TRBJ2-1; the D call in the table, TRBD2, was not verified against the DNA. TRBV21-1 is a known pseudogene. The sample consisted of peripheral blood. The CDR3, as DNA: TGTGCCAGCAGCACCGGACTAGCGGGAGACCACAATGAGCAGTTCTTC. This encodes CASSTGLAGDHNEQFF.